Listed here is a single TCR beta chain. What it binds is unknown. V lost 2 bases and J 5 bases, leaving 7 bases between the germline ends. Germline CDR1 is LNHDA and CDR2 is SQIVND (reference sequence). The CDR3 has 13 amino acids. The entry originates in a study of cytomegalovirus exposure and HLA in healthy donors. The study's findings and limits: Most subjects had HLA-A and HLA-B alleles reportedly predicted accurately by TCR beta sequences. The likely explanation for a cluster of highly shared sequence variants was sequencing artifact.

PCR involved 60 Vbeta and 13 Jbeta primers. Repertoires were generated with immunoSEQ multiplex PCR, while TCRdb's copy carries only in-frame clones and drops some. Among about 130,000 clones listed, around three quarters were seen once. This receptor was identified in a woman between 50 and 59 years old in good health and CMV-seronegative. The V gene is TRBV19, the J gene TRBJ1-5; D unclear. Sequencing was performed on PBMCs. CDR3 DNA sequence: TGTGCCAGTAGTATAACTAGGTATCAGCCCCAGCATTTT. It is translated as CASSITRYQPQHF.